This is a list of T cell receptor beta chains from one sample in a study of T cell responses to AZD1222 COVID-19 vaccine. Assay: immunoSEQ multiplex PCR; the TCRdb copy retains only in-frame clones and omits some. The sample lists 180,000 or so clones; approximately 90% were seen once. Sequencing was performed on peripheral blood, taken 28 days after the second AZD1222 dose. The receptors derive from an adult who received the AZD1222 COVID-19 vaccine. Both conserved end residues are part of each CDR3. Fields, in order: J gene, clone size, D gene, V gene, CDR3 protein, CDR3 DNA. The D gene is left open where the match is weak. The listing skips clone size in some rows; elsewhere it reads once, few, many or a size class.

>TRBJ2-7|NA|NA|TRBV3-1/TRBV3-2
CASSYNYEQYF
TGTGCCAGCAGTTACAACTACGAGCAGTACTTC
>TRBJ1-5|once|NA|TRBV3-1/TRBV3-2
CASSQEVLTGGGGQPQHF
TGTGCCAGCAGCCAAGAAGTTCTAACCGGGGGCGGGGGTCAGCCCCAGCATTTT
>TRBJ2-7|NA|TRBD1|TRBV2
CASSDSTGGPLYEQYF
TGTGCCAGCAGTGACTCGACAGGGGGCCCCCTCTACGAGCAGTACTTC
>TRBJ1-3|NA|NA|TRBV30
CAWSPQGSGNTIYF
TGTGCCTGGAGCCCCCAGGGCAGTGGAAACACCATATATTTT
>TRBJ1-6|NA|NA|TRBV6-5
CASSYSGGRGYSPLHF
TGTGCCAGCAGTTACTCGGGCGGCAGGGGTTACTCACCCCTCCACTTT
>TRBJ1-4|NA|NA|TRBV5-1
CASSLLNRVNEKLFF
TGCGCCAGCAGCTTGCTTAACAGGGTTAATGAAAAACTGTTTTTT
>TRBJ1-1|NA|NA|TRBV28
CASSFNTPTEAFF
TGTGCCAGCAGTTTCAACACCCCCACTGAAGCTTTCTTT
>TRBJ1-1|NA|NA|TRBV25-1
CASSESSKGEAFF
TGTGCCAGCAGTGAATCGAGCAAAGGTGAAGCTTTCTTT
>TRBJ2-1|NA|NA|TRBV19
CASRSGRTSTYNEQFF
TGTGCCAGTAGAAGTGGCCGTACTTCTACGTACAATGAGCAGTTCTTC
>TRBJ2-1|NA|NA|TRBV11-2
CASTLRTNSYNEQFF
TGTGCCAGCACCCTACGGACCAACTCCTACAATGAGCAGTTCTTC
>TRBJ2-3|NA|NA|TRBV4-2
CASSHGGDTQYF
TGTGCCAGCAGCCATGGAGGAGATACGCAGTATTTT
>TRBJ2-5|NA|NA|TRBV29-1
CSVRSLFQETQYF
TGCAGCGTTCGGTCTCTGTTTCAAGAGACCCAGTACTTC
>TRBJ2-1|NA|NA|TRBV7-7
CASSLGPRGQDEQFF
TGTGCTAGCAGCTTGGGCCCCCGGGGTCAGGATGAGCAGTTCTTC
>TRBJ1-2|NA|TRBD1|TRBV7-9
CASSPPGQVNYGYTF
TGTGCCAGCAGCCCACCGGGACAGGTTAACTATGGCTACACCTTC
>TRBJ2-1|NA|NA|TRBV5-1
CASSLADGNSYNEQFF
TGCGCCAGCAGCTTGGCGGACGGCAACTCCTACAATGAGCAGTTCTTC
>TRBJ2-1|NA|NA|TRBV29-1
CSVERDTQFF
TGCAGCGTTGAGCGGGACACCCAGTTCTTC
>TRBJ2-7|once|NA|TRBV20-1
CSASEVHYEQYF
TGCAGTGCTAGTGAAGTTCACTACGAGCAGTACTTC
>TRBJ1-4|NA|NA|TRBV28
CASSRGIRTVLAQELFF
TGTGCCAGCAGTCGGGGAATCAGGACAGTACTTGCCCAAGAACTGTTTTTT
>TRBJ1-2|NA|NA|TRBV4-2
CASSRVETGFNYGYTF
TGTGCCAGCAGCCGGGTCGAAACAGGTTTTAACTATGGCTACACCTTC
>TRBJ1-2|NA|NA|TRBV7-9
CASSLVQGYDYGYTF
TGTGCCAGCAGCTTAGTGCAGGGATATGACTATGGCTACACCTTC
>TRBJ1-2|NA|NA|TRBV6-1
CASSEGVAGYTF
TGTGCCAGCAGTGAGGGGGTGGCTGGCTACACCTTC
>TRBJ1-6|NA|NA|TRBV19
CASSIEVQSSYNSPLHF
TGTGCCAGTAGTATAGAAGTCCAGAGCTCCTATAATTCACCCCTCCACTTT
>TRBJ1-2|once|NA|TRBV19
CASMGDTANYGYTF
TGTGCCAGTATGGGAGACACCGCTAACTATGGCTACACCTTC
>TRBJ2-5|NA|TRBD1|TRBV7-2
CASSRTGVSQETQYF
TGTGCCAGCAGTCGGACAGGCGTATCCCAAGAGACCCAGTACTTC
>TRBJ2-5|once|NA|TRBV18
CASSQATSWETQYF
TGTGCCAGCTCACAGGCCACTTCCTGGGAGACCCAGTACTTC
>TRBJ2-7|NA|NA|TRBV6-5
CASSYDGRGGYEQYF
TGTGCCAGCAGTTACGACGGAAGGGGCGGGTACGAGCAGTACTTC
>TRBJ2-1|once|TRBD2|TRBV6-4
CASSDGGSGTYNEQFF
TGTGCCAGCAGTGACGGGGGTAGCGGGACCTACAATGAGCAGTTCTTC
>TRBJ1-5|NA|NA|TRBV11-2
CASSLGQHSNQPQHF
TGTGCCAGCAGCTTGGGTCAGCATAGCAATCAGCCCCAGCATTTT
>TRBJ1-2|few|TRBD1|TRBV28
CASSLHHRGQGGYTF
TGTGCCAGCAGTTTACACCATAGGGGACAGGGGGGCTACACCTTC
>TRBJ2-7|NA|TRBD1|TRBV25-1
CASSAWGQVSYEQYF
TGTGCCAGCAGTGCGTGGGGACAGGTATCCTACGAGCAGTACTTC
>TRBJ1-4|once|TRBD1|TRBV18
CASSRTGDEKLFF
TGTGCCAGCTCACGGACAGGGGATGAAAAACTGTTTTTT
>TRBJ1-3|NA|NA|TRBV19
CASSAAESSGNTIYF
TGTGCCAGTAGTGCCGCTGAAAGCTCTGGAAACACCATATATTTT
>TRBJ1-2|NA|NA|TRBV10-3
CAISDMTAPYGYTF
TGTGCCATCAGTGATATGACAGCTCCCTATGGCTACACCTTC
>TRBJ1-2|NA|NA|TRBV3-1/TRBV3-2
CASSLDGGAEGSYGYTF
TGTGCCAGCAGCCTCGATGGGGGCGCGGAGGGTAGCTATGGCTACACCTTC
>TRBJ1-1|NA|NA|TRBV25-1
CASSELGEAFF
TGTGCCAGCAGTGAATTGGGGGAAGCTTTCTTT
>TRBJ1-5|once|NA|TRBV19
CAAAGLNQPQHF
TGTGCCGCCGCCGGGCTCAATCAGCCCCAGCATTTT
>TRBJ2-5|NA|NA|TRBV28
CASSSPDSPQETQYF
TGTGCCAGCAGTTCACCGGACAGTCCCCAAGAGACCCAGTACTTC
>TRBJ2-7|NA|NA|TRBV28
CASSPMFVSYEQYF
TGTGCCAGCAGTCCGATGTTTGTCTCCTACGAGCAGTACTTC
>TRBJ2-4|NA|TRBD2|TRBV3-1/TRBV3-2
CASSQNSGRINIQYF
TGTGCCAGCAGCCAAAATAGCGGGAGGATCAACATTCAGTACTTC
>TRBJ2-5|NA|TRBD1|TRBV5-1
CASSLDRAAETQYF
TGCGCCAGCAGCTTAGACAGGGCTGCAGAGACCCAGTACTTC
>TRBJ2-7|NA|NA|TRBV2
CASRLEYEQYF
TGTGCCAGCAGGCTCGAGTACGAGCAGTACTTC